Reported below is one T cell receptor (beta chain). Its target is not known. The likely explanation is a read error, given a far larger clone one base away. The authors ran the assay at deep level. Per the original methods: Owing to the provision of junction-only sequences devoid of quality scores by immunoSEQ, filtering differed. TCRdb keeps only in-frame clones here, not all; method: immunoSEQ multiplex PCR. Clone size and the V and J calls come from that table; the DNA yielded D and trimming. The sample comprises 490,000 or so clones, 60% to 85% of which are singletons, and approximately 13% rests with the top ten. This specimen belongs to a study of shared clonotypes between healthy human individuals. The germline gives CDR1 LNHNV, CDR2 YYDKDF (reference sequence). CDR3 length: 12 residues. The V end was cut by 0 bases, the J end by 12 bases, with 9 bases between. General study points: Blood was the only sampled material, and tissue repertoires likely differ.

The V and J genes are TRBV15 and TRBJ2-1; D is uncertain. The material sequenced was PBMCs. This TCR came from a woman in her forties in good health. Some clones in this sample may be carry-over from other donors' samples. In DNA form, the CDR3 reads TGTGCCACCAGCAGAGATGAGGATGGGCAGTTCTTC. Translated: CATSRDEDGQFF.